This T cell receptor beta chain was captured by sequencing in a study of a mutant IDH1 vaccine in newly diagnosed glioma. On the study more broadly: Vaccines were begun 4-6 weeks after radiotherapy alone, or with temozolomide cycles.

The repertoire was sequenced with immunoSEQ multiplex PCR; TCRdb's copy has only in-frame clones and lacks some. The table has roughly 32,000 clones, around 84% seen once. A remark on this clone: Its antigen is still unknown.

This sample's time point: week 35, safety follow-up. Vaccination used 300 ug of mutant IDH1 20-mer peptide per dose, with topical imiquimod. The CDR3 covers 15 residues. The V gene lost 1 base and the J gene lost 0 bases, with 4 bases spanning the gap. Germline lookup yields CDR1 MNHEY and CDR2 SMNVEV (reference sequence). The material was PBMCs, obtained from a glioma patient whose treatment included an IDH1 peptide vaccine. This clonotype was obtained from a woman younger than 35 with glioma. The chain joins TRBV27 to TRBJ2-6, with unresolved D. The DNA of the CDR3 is TGTGCCAGCAGTTTATACCCCTCTGGGGCCAACGTCCTGACTTTC. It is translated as CASSLYPSGANVLTF.